Each of the 26 T cell receptor beta chains below was sequenced from the same sample in a study of CD8+ T cells in alopecia areata. The authors extracted RNA and reverse transcribed it into cDNA as the sequencing template. The data were produced by immunoSEQ multiplex PCR, yet TCRdb's version contains in-frame clones alone and is incomplete. The data contain about 150,000 clones, roughly 44% of them singletons. Source material: CD4+ T cells sorted from blood. These receptors were collected from a human donor with alopecia areata.

The chain is built from TRBV10-3 and TRBJ1-2, with D possibly being TRBD1 (6 bases). V lost 4 bases to trimming and J lost 6 bases, with 9 bases between them. CDR3 length: 12 residues. Germline V gene lookup returns CDR1 ENHRY and CDR2 SYGVKD. The CDR3 DNA is TGTGCCATCAGTGTAACAGGGCATGGCTACACCTTC. Its translation: CAISVTGHGYTF.

This clone was detected a few times. CDR3 DNA sequence: TGCAGCGTCGCACCCCTCGGGACAGGCCCAGTTGGTCAGTACTTC. Translation: CSVAPLGTGPVGQYF. This chain joins TRBV29-1 and TRBJ2-5; TRBD1 agrees at 8 bases. V was pared by 6 bases and J by 11 bases, with 20 bases of the junction left unmatched. CDR1 is SQVTM, CDR2 ANQGSEA, per germline. This CDR3 contains 15 residues.

This chain links TRBV29-1 with TRBJ2-7; possibly TRBD2 for D (7 bases). Germline-derived CDR1 and CDR2 are SQVTM and ANQGSEA. This CDR3 is 18 amino acids long. The V end was cut by 4 bases, the J end by 1 base, with 26 bases between. As DNA, the CDR3 is TGCAGCGTTGCTCAGCAGGGGACTTCGGGCGGGAGATCCTACGAGCAGTACTTC. Encoded protein: CSVAQQGTSGGRSYEQYF.

This clone was counted only a few times. This chain joins TRBV5-1 and TRBJ2-1; D ambiguous. Trimming took off 5 bases at V and 0 bases at J, with 9 bases between the two ends. The CDR3 extends over 14 amino acids. Germline V lookup: CDR1 SGHRS, CDR2 YFSETQ. The CDR3 sequence: CASRPLNSYNEQFF. In DNA form, the CDR3 reads TGCGCCAGCAGGCCTTTAAACTCCTACAATGAGCAGTTCTTC.

The genes are TRBV27 and TRBJ2-5; TRBD2 matches 10 bases. This CDR3 comprises 15 residues. CDR1 MNHEY and CDR2 SMNVEV come from the germline V gene (reference sequence). The CDR3, as DNA: TGTGCTACCAGGGAGAGGCTAGCGGGAGCAGAGACCCAGTACTTC. As protein: CATRERLAGAETQYF.

This chain connects TRBV29-1 to TRBJ2-7, with D possibly TRBD1 on 6 matching bases. The V end lost 5 bases, the J end lost 2 bases, and 19 bases lay between the germline ends. Germline V gene sequence: CDR1 SQVTM, CDR2 ANQGSEA. The CDR3 runs 15 residues. CDR3 DNA sequence: TGCAGCGTTATGAGGACAGTTTCTTTCACCTACGAGCAGTACTTC. As protein: CSVMRTVSFTYEQYF.

This clone was seen more than once but under ten times. V and J are TRBV29-1 and TRBJ2-1, with D tentatively TRBD1 (6 bases). V was clipped by 8 bases and J by 9 bases, with 23 bases between them. CDR1 SQVTM and CDR2 ANQGSEA come from the germline V gene. This CDR3 is built from 14 residues. CDR3 region: CSSRRAGEIGEQFF. DNA of the CDR3: TGCAGCTCCCGGCGGGCAGGGGAAATTGGTGAGCAGTTCTTC.

Only a few counts were recorded for this clone. The J gene is TRBJ2-2, the V gene TRBV28, with 12 bases matching TRBD2. CDR3 length: 15 amino acids. Germline CDR1 reads MDHEN; CDR2 reads SYDVKM. The J segment lost 6 bases and the V segment lost 5 bases, leaving 4 bases of the junction unmatched. This chain's CDR3 is CASSETSGRAGELFF. DNA of the CDR3: TGTGCCAGCAGTGAGACTAGCGGGAGAGCCGGGGAGCTGTTTTTT.

J is TRBJ2-5 and V is TRBV2, with D possibly TRBD1 on 5 matching bases. Trimming pared 4 bases from V and 3 bases from J, leaving 12 bases between. This CDR3 contains 14 residues. The germline V gene encodes CDR1 SNHLY and CDR2 FYNNEI. Here the CDR3 reads CASSVGQGEETQYF. The CDR3 nucleotides are TGTGCCAGCAGTGTCGGACAAGGGGAAGAGACCCAGTACTTC.

The chain is built from TRBV30 and TRBJ1-1; tentative D call: TRBD1 (5 bases). The CDR3 runs to 12 residues. V gave up 5 bases and J gave up 8 bases, with 15 bases separating them. Germline V gene sequence: CDR1 GTSNPN, CDR2 SVGIG (reference sequence). This CDR3 is CAWGQLSVEAFF. DNA for the CDR3: TGTGCCTGGGGACAACTTTCAGTGGAAGCTTTCTTT.

The chain has TRBV5-1 and TRBJ2-1; 9 bases line up with TRBD1. Germline CDR1 and CDR2: SGHRS and YFSETQ. V was pared by 1 base and J by 7 bases, with 12 bases of the junction left unmatched. The CDR3 runs to 17 residues. The CDR3 DNA reads TGCGCCAGCAGCTTGAGGGTGGGACAGGGATCGATTAATGAGCAGTTCTTC. This sequence encodes CASSLRVGQGSINEQFF.

The chain employs TRBV4-2 and TRBJ2-7; D possibly corresponds to TRBD1 (5 bases). CDR1 and CDR2 from the germline V gene are LGHNA and YNFKEQ. V gave up 0 bases and J gave up 4 bases, with 16 bases separating them. The CDR3 runs 16 residues. Here the CDR3 DNA reads TGTGCCAGCAGCCAAGATTCGGCGGACAAATCTTACGAGCAGTACTTC. Its translation is CASSQDSADKSYEQYF.

This clone was counted once. This sequence joins TRBV4-2 and TRBJ1-2; weak D call: TRBD1 (6 bases). The CDR3 has 15 residues. Germline CDR1 reads LGHNA; CDR2 reads YNFKEQ. Trimming stripped 1 base from V and 6 bases from J, with 15 bases between. CDR3 sequence reads: CASSQGGGVLDGYTF. The CDR3 region has the DNA TGTGCCAGCAGCCAAGGAGGGGGAGTTTTGGATGGCTACACCTTC.

CDR3 in amino acids: CASSLGQGRGREQFF. The CDR3 nucleotides are TGTGCCAGCAGCTTGGGACAGGGTAGGGGCAGGGAGCAGTTCTTC. The rearrangement links TRBV6-6 to TRBJ2-1; 9 positions agree with TRBD1. The V gene end was trimmed by 6 bases and the J gene end by 10 bases; junction bases not matched to a gene: 13. This CDR3 is 15 amino acids long. Germline loops: CDR1 MNHNY, CDR2 SVGAGI (reference sequence).

Worth noting for this clone: A much larger clone is a single base away; this may be a read error. This CDR3 is also generated by other DNA sequences in the sample. This sequence joins TRBV5-1 and TRBJ2-5; no definite D call. CDR3 length: 11 amino acids. Germline CDR1 is SGHRS and CDR2 is YFSETQ. V dropped 5 bases and J dropped 2 bases, with 4 bases sitting between them. This CDR3 reads CASSFQETQYF. CDR3 DNA: TGCGCCAGCAGTTTTCAAGAGACCCAGTACTTC.

The V and J genes are TRBV4-1 and TRBJ2-1; possibly TRBD2 for D (5 bases). Trimming left V 0 bases short and J 6 bases short, with 27 bases between. This CDR3 has 20 residues. Looked up from germline, CDR1 is MGHRA and CDR2 is YSYEKL. CDR3 loop: CASSQEKRSGRIEGLNEQFF. CDR3 sequence (DNA): TGCGCCAGCAGCCAAGAGAAGAGAAGCGGTAGGATAGAGGGCCTCAATGAGCAGTTCTTC.

The J gene is TRBJ2-4, the V gene TRBV11-2; D remains unclear. The CDR3 has 13 residues. V lost 0 bases and J lost 11, with 11 bases in between. Germline V gene data show CDR1 as SGHAT and CDR2 as FQNNGV. This chain's CDR3 is CASSLDSAVVQYF. CDR3 DNA sequence: TGTGCCAGCAGCTTAGATTCGGCGGTGGTTCAGTACTTC. The full variable domain, in which reference TRBV11-2 and TRBJ2-4 provide the parts outside the CDR3, is EAGVAQSPRYKIIEKRQSVAFWCNPISGHATLYWYQQILGQGPKLLIQFQNNGVVDDSQLPKDRFSAERLKGVDSTLKIQPAKLEDSAVYLCASSLDSAVVQYFGAGTRLSVL.

CDR3 bases: TGCAGCACCGGACAGGGTGTTAACTACGAGCAGTACTTC. Translation gives CSTGQGVNYEQYF. The chain is built from TRBV29-1 and TRBJ2-7, with 8 bases fitting TRBD1. The V segment lost 8 bases and the J segment 3 bases; nucleotides outside the gene matches: 9. This CDR3 spans 13 amino acids. The germline CDR1 and CDR2 sequences are SQVTM and ANQGSEA.

V usage is TRBV30 and J usage is TRBJ2-2; 7 bases are a match to TRBD2. Per the germline V gene, CDR1 is GTSNPN and CDR2 is SVGIG (reference sequence). The CDR3 totals 15 residues. With 0 bases clipped from V and 6 bases from J, the junction kept 7 bases outside the gene matches. The CDR3, as DNA: TGTGCCTGGAGTGTACTGGCGGGAGATTCCGGGGAGCTGTTTTTT. This sequence encodes CAWSVLAGDSGELFF.

V is TRBV4-1 and J is TRBJ2-1; D possibly corresponds to TRBD1 (5 bases). Trimming took 2 bases from V and 0 from J, leaving 11 bases between them. This CDR3 region has 16 residues. Germline CDR1 and CDR2: MGHRA and YSYEKL. The CDR3 DNA sequence: TGCGCCAGCAGCCAATTTAGGGGAAGCTCCTACAATGAGCAGTTCTTC. Translated: CASSQFRGSSYNEQFF.

This clone has just a few counts. The chain carries TRBV29-1 and TRBJ2-7; 7 bases map to TRBD1. With V trimmed by 6 bases and J by 3 bases, 11 bases remained unmatched. This CDR3 comprises 14 residues. From germline, CDR1 is SQVTM and CDR2 ANQGSEA. CDR3 sequence reads: CSVIDRDSLYEQYF. For the CDR3, the DNA is TGCAGCGTGATTGACAGGGATTCTCTCTACGAGCAGTACTTC.

The gene calls are TRBV19 and TRBJ1-5; D is unclear. Germline CDR1 is LNHDA and CDR2 is SQIVND (reference sequence). V lost 7 bases, J lost 11 bases, and 18 bases lay in between. The CDR3 loop spans 13 amino acids. The CDR3 here is CASTRHPSFSQHF. The CDR3 DNA reads as TGTGCCAGTACTCGACACCCGAGTTTCTCCCAGCATTTT.

This clone has only a few counts. The chain carries TRBV29-1 and TRBJ2-1; 11 nucleotides match TRBD2. The J segment lost 10 bases and the V segment lost 3 bases, leaving 20 bases of the junction unmatched. The CDR3 contains 18 residues. CDR1 is SQVTM and CDR2 is ANQGSEA in the germline V gene. Written as DNA, the CDR3 is TGCAGCGTTGAGGAACTCCCGCCGGGACTAGCGGCAGGGTGGGAGCAGTTCTTC. This sequence encodes CSVEELPPGLAAGWEQFF.

This clone was seen more than once but under ten times. The chain uses TRBV28 and TRBJ1-2; D remains unclear. The germline gives CDR1 MDHEN, CDR2 SYDVKM. V was shortened by 3 bases and J by 7 bases, with 9 bases between the two germline ends. This CDR3 has 12 amino acids. The CDR3 sequence: CASSFGRGGYTF. DNA for the CDR3: TGTGCCAGCAGTTTTGGGCGAGGTGGCTACACCTTC.

This chain uses TRBV30 with TRBJ1-1; D may be TRBD1 (6 bases). Germline V gene sequence: CDR1 GTSNPN, CDR2 SVGIG (reference sequence). The V gene lost 1 base and the J gene lost 5 bases, with 14 bases spanning the gap. This CDR3 contains 14 residues. The CDR3 sequence: CAWSGKQGRTEAFF. In DNA form, the CDR3 reads TGTGCCTGGAGTGGGAAACAGGGAAGGACTGAAGCTTTCTTT.

The rearrangement uses TRBV5-1 and TRBJ2-2; TRBD1 agrees at 9 bases. The CDR3 is 15 residues long. V shed 4 bases and J 10 bases; nucleotides not matched to a gene: 11. CDR1 SGHRS and CDR2 YFSETQ come from the germline V gene. The chain's CDR3 is CASSEETGGREELFF. The CDR3 nucleotides are TGCGCCAGCAGCGAGGAAACAGGGGGCAGGGAGGAGCTGTTTTTT.